These T cell receptor beta chains were read from a single sample in a study of cytomegalovirus exposure and HLA in healthy donors. The method was immunoSEQ multiplex PCR; TCRdb's version includes in-frame clones alone and lacks a portion of them. This listing includes some 43,000 clones. Sequenced material: PBMCs. These receptors all come from a woman aged 25-40 years in good health and CMV-seronegative. CDR3s include the opening cysteine and the closing phenylalanine or tryptophan.

v_gene: TRBV7-9
CDR3aa: CASSTTSGQGDYGYTF

v_gene: TRBV19
CDR3aa: CASSIIWGSGAGNEQFF

v_gene: TRBV11-2
CDR3aa: CASSTTGTSGNVGETQYF

v_gene: TRBV30
CDR3aa: CACSTGVKGYTF

v_gene: TRBV10-3
CDR3aa: CAISESWRNTEAFF

v_gene: TRBV19
CDR3aa: CASSPDNYEQYF

v_gene: TRBV30
CDR3aa: CAWSDRDRLVEWSNQPQHF

v_gene: TRBV29-1
CDR3aa: CSGQARNTEAFF

v_gene: TRBV5-1
CDR3aa: CASSSGTGRNEQFF

v_gene: TRBV5-4
CDR3aa: CASSLSGQGNEKLFF

v_gene: TRBV7-2
CDR3aa: CASSRQGTSYEQYF

v_gene: TRBV5-1
CDR3aa: CASSLASSGTNYEQYF

v_gene: TRBV6-5
CDR3aa: CASSYSTRGDTQYF

v_gene: TRBV5-6
CDR3aa: CASSSQKGDHETQYF

v_gene: TRBV30
CDR3aa: CAWSGTGRWTDTQYF

v_gene: TRBV28
CDR3aa: CASKGAESYEQYF

v_gene: TRBV6-6
CDR3aa: CASSYSQGWAYEQYF

v_gene: TRBV28
CDR3aa: CASNPLGGRKGSYEQYF

v_gene: TRBV29-1
CDR3aa: CSVRSGRLDRNEQFF

v_gene: TRBV28
CDR3aa: CASSPPGTGDEKLFF

v_gene: TRBV19
CDR3aa: CASSIGPDSSFF

v_gene: TRBV30
CDR3aa: CAWSGQVGETQYF

v_gene: TRBV19
CDR3aa: CASNTGGSGANVLTF